Below, 8 T cell receptor beta chains from the same sample are listed, as sequenced in a study of T cells after yellow fever vaccination (dated by TCRdb to about 2019). Library preparation used 5' RACE. The data were produced on an Illumina HiSeq 2500. TCRdb trimmed the raw reads at Q25, called clones with MiXCR and kept productive beta chains. Every entry covers one CDR3 protein and lists the most common genes and DNA from its rows. The sample table records hundreds of thousands of distinct CDR3 sequences; less than 25% of these occur just once. The biggest ten clones account for about 16% of the sample. The intended sense of this specimen's treatment or condition label: live attenuated yellow fever vaccine strain. The material was PBMCs, obtained roughly 23 days after the first yellow fever vaccination. The receptors come from a man younger than 35 who received the YFV17D yellow fever vaccine.

The chain links TRBV30 to TRBJ1-4; D gene unclear. Germline V gene lookup returns CDR1 GTSNPN and CDR2 SVGIG (reference sequence). The CDR3 extends over 13 amino acids. V was trimmed by 6 bases and J by 0 bases, leaving 8 bases between them. DNA of the CDR3: TGTGCCTGTCTATCGACAACTAATGAAAAACTGTTTTTT. Amino acid sequence: CACLSTTNEKLFF.

This clonotype was counted only a few times. The chain is built from TRBV3-1 and TRBJ2-4; D is unresolved. V shed 0 bases and J shed 7 bases, with 7 bases lying between them. The CDR3 contains 13 residues. Looked up from germline, CDR1 is LGHDT and CDR2 is YNNKEL (reference sequence). CDR3: CASSQETANIQYF. Here the CDR3 DNA reads TGTGCCAGCAGCCAAGAAACCGCGAACATTCAGTACTTC. The variable domain in full, with the rest retrieved from reference TRBV3-1 and TRBJ2-4, is DTAVSQTPKYLVTQMGNDKSIKCEQNLGHDTMYWYKQDSKKFLKIMFSYNNKELIINETVPNRFSPKSPDKAHLNLHINSLELGDSAVYFCASSQETANIQYFGAGTRLSVL.

This chain connects TRBV7-9 to TRBJ1-6; 8 positions agree with TRBD1. Trimming took 3 bases from V and 9 from J; bases not matched to a gene: 7. The CDR3 runs 15 residues. The germline gives CDR1 SEHNR, CDR2 FQNEAQ (reference sequence). The CDR3 bases are TGTGCCAGCAGCTTGCCGACAGGGGAAGGTTCACCCCTCCACTTT. Encoded protein: CASSLPTGEGSPLHF.

Worth noting for this clonotype: The junction and the germline gene differ at one end; a read error may be behind it. The rearrangement uses TRBV12-3 or TRBV12-4 and TRBJ2-2, with D unclear. This CDR3 region has 14 residues. CDR3 in DNA: TGTGCCAGCAGTTTTCTGGGGAACGCCGGGGAGCTGTTTTTT. Its protein product is CASSFLGNAGELFF.

This clonotype has just a few counts. The chain joins TRBV5-1 to TRBJ2-5; 8 nucleotides match TRBD1. Germline V gives CDR1 SGHRS, CDR2 YFSETQ. The ends lost 3 bases at V and 2 bases at J; junction bases unmatched: 6. The CDR3 spans 15 residues. CDR3 loop: CASSSTGTGQETQYF. CDR3 nucleotide sequence: TGCGCCAGCAGCTCCACCGGGACAGGACAAGAGACCCAGTACTTC.

This clonotype was seen only a few times. The genes are TRBV12-3 or TRBV12-4 and TRBJ1-4; D is possibly TRBD1 (6 bases). This CDR3 is built from 15 residues. The ends were cut back, 5 bases at V and 7 bases at J, with 17 bases in the middle. The CDR3 DNA sequence: TGTGCCAGCAGTCCACAGGGTGGGGGTCTTGAAAAACTGTTTTTT. Its translation is CASSPQGGGLEKLFF.

V usage is TRBV9 and J usage is TRBJ2-1; the D gene is possibly TRBD1 (6 bases). CDR1 is SGDLS, CDR2 YYNGEE, per germline. V lost 4 bases and J 8 bases, leaving 19 bases between the germline ends. The CDR3 covers 15 residues. The CDR3 loop reads CASSLHGGGFDEQFF. The CDR3 bases are TGTGCCAGCAGCCTCCATGGTGGGGGCTTTGATGAGCAGTTCTTC.

This clonotype was seen more than once but under ten times. The chain is built from TRBV6-5 and TRBJ2-2, with a weak D call TRBD1 (5 bases). Germline CDR1 is MNHEY and CDR2 is SVGAGI. V lost 3 bases to trimming and J lost 4 bases, with 12 bases between them. The CDR3 covers 15 residues. CDR3 DNA: TGTGCCAGCAGTTATGGCGACAGAATCACCGGGGAGCTGTTTTTT. Its protein product is CASSYGDRITGELFF.